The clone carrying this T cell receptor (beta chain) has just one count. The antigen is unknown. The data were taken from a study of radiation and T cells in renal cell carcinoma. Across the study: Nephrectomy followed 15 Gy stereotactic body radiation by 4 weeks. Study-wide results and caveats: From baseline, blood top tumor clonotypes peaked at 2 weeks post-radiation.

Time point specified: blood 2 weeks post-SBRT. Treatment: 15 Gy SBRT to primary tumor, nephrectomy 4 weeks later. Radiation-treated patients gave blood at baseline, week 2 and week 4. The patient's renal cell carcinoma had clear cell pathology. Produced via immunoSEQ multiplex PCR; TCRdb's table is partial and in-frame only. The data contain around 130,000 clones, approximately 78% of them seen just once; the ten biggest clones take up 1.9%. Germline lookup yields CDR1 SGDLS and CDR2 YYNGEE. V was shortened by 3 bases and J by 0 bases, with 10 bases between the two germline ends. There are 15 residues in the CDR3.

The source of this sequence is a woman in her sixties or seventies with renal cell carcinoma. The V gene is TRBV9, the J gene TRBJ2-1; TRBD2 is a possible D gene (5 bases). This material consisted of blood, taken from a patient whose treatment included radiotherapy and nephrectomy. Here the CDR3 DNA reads TGTGCCAGCAGCGCCGAGGGTAGCTCCTACAATGAGCAGTTCTTC. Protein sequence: CASSAEGSSYNEQFF.